One and the same sample provided the 21 T cell receptor beta chains below, sequenced in a study of blood T cell repertoires in COVID-19. Sequencing was performed with immunoSEQ multiplex PCR; in TCRdb, only in-frame clones are kept and a portion is missing. The sample records tens of thousands of clones, approximately 80% being singletons. Sequences were obtained from peripheral blood. Receptor source: a man between 65 and 79 years old with acute or convalescent COVID-19.

This clone was recorded once. The chain recombines TRBV5-1 with TRBJ2-3; 8 positions match TRBD1. The CDR3 runs 13 residues. V shed 3 bases, J shed 8 bases, and the junction held 5 bases outside the gene matches. Germline assignment: CDR1 SGHRS and CDR2 YFSETQ. The CDR3 DNA sequence: TGCGCCAGCAGCTCCTGGACAGGGAGTACGCAGTATTTT. Translating gives CASSSWTGSTQYF. Drawing the rest from reference TRBV5-1 and TRBJ2-3, the complete variable domain is KAGVTQTPRYLIKTRGQQVTLSCSPISGHRSVSWYQQTPGQGLQFLFEYFSETQRNKGNFPGRFSGRQFSNSRSEMNVSTLELGDSALYLCASSSWTGSTQYFGPGTRLTVL.

The CDR3: CASRTGRVNTGELFF. The CDR3 nucleotides are TGTGCCAGCAGGACGGGCAGGGTGAACACCGGGGAGCTGTTTTTT. V gene TRBV6-5 combines with J gene TRBJ2-2, with D possibly being TRBD1 (5 bases). In germline, CDR1 is MNHEY, CDR2 SVGAGI. The CDR3 length is 15 residues. The V and J ends lost 6 bases and 1 base respectively, with 12 bases between them.

In nucleotides, the CDR3 is TGTGCCAGCAGCTTCCGGACAGTCTCCTACGAGCAGTACTTC. It is translated as CASSFRTVSYEQYF. This chain links TRBV11-1 with TRBJ2-7; tentatively, D is TRBD1 (6 bases). CDR1 SGHAT and CDR2 FQDESV come from the germline V gene (reference sequence). The CDR3 runs to 14 residues. Trimming pared 3 bases from V and 0 bases from J, leaving 9 bases between.

The gene calls are TRBV5-1 and TRBJ2-5, with 8 bases that match TRBD2. The trim removed 2 bases at V and 5 bases at J, leaving 2 bases unmatched. This CDR3 is built from 13 residues. From germline, CDR1 is SGHRS and CDR2 YFSETQ. The CDR3 here is CASSLLAGETQYF. For the CDR3, the DNA is TGCGCCAGCAGCTTATTAGCGGGGGAGACCCAGTACTTC.

The chain joins TRBV5-3 to TRBJ2-7; D gene unclear. TRBV5-3 counts as an open reading frame of uncertain function. Trimming removed 0 bases from V and 7 bases from J, with 14 bases in between. The CDR3 is 14 amino acids. CDR3 nucleotide sequence: TGTGCCAGAAGCTTGGCAGGTAGGAATAGGGAGCAGTACTTC. Protein: CARSLAGRNREQYF.

This chain joins TRBV11-2 and TRBJ2-7; 7 nucleotides agree with TRBD1. The CDR3 covers 17 residues. J was trimmed by 0 bases and V by 0 bases; bases with no gene match: 8. Germline V gene data show CDR1 as SGHAT and CDR2 as FQNNGV. The CDR3 is CASSLDPRAGGSYEQYF. The CDR3 DNA is TGTGCCAGCAGCTTAGATCCTAGGGCAGGGGGCTCCTACGAGCAGTACTTC.

This chain connects TRBV4-1 to TRBJ1-4, with TRBD1 matching over 9 bases. Per the germline V gene, CDR1 is MGHRA and CDR2 is YSYEKL. V shed 0 bases and J 8 bases; nucleotides not matched to a gene: 10. This CDR3 comprises 17 residues. The CDR3 is CASSQDGGTGISEKLFF. The CDR3, as DNA: TGCGCCAGCAGCCAAGATGGGGGGACAGGGATTAGCGAAAAACTGTTTTTT.

This chain links TRBV28 with TRBJ1-1; 7 nucleotides match TRBD1. V shed 6 bases, J shed 1 base, and the junction held 5 bases outside the gene matches. The CDR3 is 14 residues long. In germline, CDR1 is MDHEN, CDR2 SYDVKM. Here the CDR3 DNA reads TGTGCCAGCAGCCCAGGGACAGCGAACACTGAAGCTTTCTTT. Protein sequence: CASSPGTANTEAFF.

The chain employs TRBV10-1 and TRBJ2-1; 11 nucleotides align to TRBD2. V dropped 3 bases and J dropped 7; count of bases not matched to a gene: 2. The V gene's germline CDR1 is WNHNN and CDR2 SYGVQD (reference sequence). The CDR3 covers 14 residues. The CDR3 DNA sequence: TGCGCCAGCAGTGATAGCGGGGGGGCGAATGAGCAGTTCTTC. This encodes CASSDSGGANEQFF.

This rearrangement joins TRBV5-1 to TRBJ1-1; weak D call: TRBD1 (6 bases). This CDR3 comprises 12 residues. Germline V CDR1 and CDR2: SGHRS, YFSETQ. Trimming left V 0 bases short and J 10 bases short, with 10 bases between. CDR3 region: CASSLDTGRAFF. The CDR3 DNA is TGCGCCAGCAGCTTGGATACAGGGCGAGCTTTCTTT.

V is TRBV28 and J is TRBJ2-6; 8 nucleotides match TRBD1. The germline V gene has CDR1 MDHEN and CDR2 SYDVKM. The CDR3 loop spans 16 amino acids. The V gene end was trimmed by 6 bases and the J gene end by 2 bases; junction bases not matched to a gene: 6. CDR3 sequence reads: CASRAGGGTGANVLTF. CDR3 DNA: TGTGCCAGCAGGGCAGGGGGCGGCACTGGGGCCAACGTCCTGACTTTC. Filled out from reference TRBV28 and TRBJ2-6, the complete variable domain reads DVKVTQSSRYLVKRTGEKVFLECVQDMDHENMFWYRQDPGLGLRLIYFSYDVKMKEKGDIPEGYSVSREKKERFSLILESASTNQTSMYLCASRAGGGTGANVLTFGAGSRLTVL.

The CDR3 protein is CASSDRTYEQYF. DNA of the CDR3: TGTGCCAGCAGTGACAGAACCTACGAGCAGTACTTC. The chain is built from TRBV25-1 and TRBJ2-7, with D uncertain. Germline V CDR1 and CDR2: MGHDK, SYGVNS. The CDR3 runs to 12 residues. Trimming removed 3 bases at V and 2 bases at J, with 5 bases between.

The V gene is TRBV28, the J gene TRBJ1-1; TRBD1 agrees at 9 bases. This CDR3 comprises 15 residues. Germline CDR1 MDHEN, CDR2 SYDVKM. J lost 8 bases, V lost 3 bases, and 10 bases had no gene match. The CDR3 here is CASSLATGGRTEAFF. As DNA, the CDR3 is TGTGCCAGCAGTTTGGCGACAGGGGGACGAACCGAAGCTTTCTTT. The complete variable domain, with remaining parts taken from reference TRBV28 and TRBJ1-1, reads DVKVTQSSRYLVKRTGEKVFLECVQDMDHENMFWYRQDPGLGLRLIYFSYDVKMKEKGDIPEGYSVSREKKERFSLILESASTNQTSMYLCASSLATGGRTEAFFGQGTRLTVV.

The chain joins TRBV9 to TRBJ2-1, with 11 bases that match TRBD2. With 3 bases clipped from V and 5 bases from J, the junction kept 4 bases outside the gene matches. The CDR3 is made up of 15 amino acids. Germline CDR1 reads SGDLS; CDR2 reads YYNGEE. CDR3 sequence: CASSATSGADNEQFF. The CDR3 DNA reads TGTGCCAGCAGCGCGACTAGCGGGGCAGACAATGAGCAGTTCTTC. The full variable domain, rest sourced from reference TRBV9 and TRBJ2-1, is DSGVTQTPKHLITATGQRVTLRCSPRSGDLSVYWYQQSLDQGLQFLIQYYNGEERAKGNILERFSAQQFPDLHSELNLSSLELGDSALYFCASSATSGADNEQFFGPGTRLTVL.

This clone was seen a few times. The rearrangement joins TRBV6-5 to TRBJ1-2; 7 positions agree with TRBD1. After removal of 4 bases from V and 0 bases from J, the junction contained 5 bases not matched to a gene. This CDR3 has 15 amino acids. CDR1 MNHEY and CDR2 SVGAGI come from the germline V gene. The CDR3 sequence is CASSSPGQTNYGYTF. CDR3 nucleotide sequence: TGTGCCAGCAGTTCCCCGGGACAGACTAACTATGGCTACACCTTC.

V usage is TRBV5-4 and J usage is TRBJ1-1; a weak D match, TRBD1 (6 bases). V was clipped by 3 bases and J by 0 bases, with 12 bases between them. The CDR3 is made up of 15 amino acids. CDR1 and CDR2 from the germline V gene are SGHNT and YYREEE (reference sequence). CDR3 in DNA: TGTGCCAGCAGCTGGGGGGGGCCGTTGAACACTGAAGCTTTCTTT. Translation: CASSWGGPLNTEAFF.

V and J are TRBV7-9 and TRBJ2-3; 13 bases map to TRBD2. J lost 5 bases, V lost 6 bases, and 5 bases had no gene match. This CDR3 comprises 15 residues. The germline CDR1 and CDR2 sequences are SEHNR and FQNEAQ (reference sequence). The CDR3, as DNA: TGTGCCAGCAGGAGGACTAGCGGGGGAGTAGATACGCAGTATTTT. Protein sequence: CASRRTSGGVDTQYF.

This chain links TRBV5-4 with TRBJ1-1; 7 positions match TRBD1. The V gene's germline CDR1 is SGHNT and CDR2 YYREEE (reference sequence). This CDR3 spans 13 amino acids. V shed 3 bases and J 7 bases; nucleotides not matched to a gene: 6. In DNA, the CDR3 is TGTGCCAGCAGCTCGAAAGGACAGGTTGAAGCTTTCTTT. Protein sequence: CASSSKGQVEAFF.

V gene TRBV3-1 (or the pseudogene TRBV3-2) combines with J gene TRBJ2-2; 9 bases are shared with TRBD2. This CDR3 region has 19 residues. The germline V gene encodes CDR1 LGHDT and CDR2 YNNKEL (reference sequence). The junction had 19 bases not matched to a gene; V was cut back by 5 bases and J by 6 bases. For the CDR3, the DNA is TGTGCCAGCAGCACAACGAGCGGCGGGGGGGCCTCTCGTCCCGGGGAGCTGTTTTTT. As protein: CASSTTSGGGASRPGELFF.

The chain carries TRBV2 and TRBJ1-2; 8 bases are a match to TRBD1. The V gene's germline CDR1 is SNHLY and CDR2 FYNNEI. V shed 6 bases, J shed 8 bases, and the junction held 11 bases outside the gene matches. The CDR3 has 14 amino acids. The CDR3 is CASSGQGLGSGYTF. For the CDR3, the DNA is TGTGCCAGCAGCGGACAGGGATTAGGGAGCGGCTACACCTTC.

This clone was detected only a few times. The chain has TRBV7-3 and TRBJ2-2; 8 bases are a match to TRBD1. From germline, CDR1 is SGHTA and CDR2 FQGTGA. The CDR3 runs 17 residues. Trimming removed 3 bases from V and 2 bases from J; junction bases left unmatched: 8. The CDR3 nucleotides read TGTGCCAGCAGCTTTCAGGGACAGGCCTTTAACACCGGGGAGCTGTTTTTT. Its protein is CASSFQGQAFNTGELFF.